The source of this TCR beta chain is a study of identifying expanded T cells in peripheral blood (dated by TCRdb to the late 2010s). Describing the broader study: Separate aliquots of the same genomic DNA pool were sequenced to produce technical replicates, and four replicates were compared in pairs.

Comments on this clone: Its specific antigen is unknown. No clone much larger than this one lies a single base away; base qualities are absent.

Overall study outcomes, separate from this receptor: In all healthy donors, the variance in clone template counts between samples taken around two weeks apart rose significantly as total template count increased. It was expected by the authors that biological variance in healthy repertoires might increase further over much longer intervals, such as months to years. Across all healthy-donor time intervals, the beta-binomial model significantly cut both the number of clones called differentially abundant and the false-positive rate. Between technical replicates the binomial model flagged 0.9 to 1.5 differentially abundant clones, whereas over about 2 weeks the binomial model flagged about 16.4 and over approximately 4 weeks about 19.

The germline V gene yields ENHRY for CDR1 and SYGVKD for CDR2. From the cysteine through the phenylalanine, the CDR3 covers 15 amino acids. CDR3 DNA is the only sequence kept; it has 45 bases, read in frame from the first base. Trimming leaves V shorter by 7 bases and J shorter by 4 bases, with the junction holding 5 bases beyond the gene matches. During the collection period, no immune events, such as infections, were documented for the healthy donors. Healthy-donor blood repertoires served as a training cohort to calibrate time-dependent variance in a beta-binomial model of T-cell clone differential abundance. The training cohort comprised roughly ten healthy donors, 3 female and 7 male. The donors were between roughly 29 and 64 years old, with an average age of roughly 40 years. Whole blood, obtained from a commercial supplier, was collected from each healthy donor at three time points spaced about 2 weeks apart. Genomic DNA was extracted from unsorted whole blood for immunosequencing.

TCRbeta CDR3 regions were profiled with the immunoSEQ Assay using bias-controlled multiplex PCR amplification of genomic DNA. For the original study's pipeline: The absolute abundance of each unique TCRbeta CDR3 region was quantified after sequences were collapsed and filtered. Two models were used to test differential abundance: a binomial model (Fisher-equivalent) and a beta-binomial model that adds time-dependent variance fitted from healthy donors. Clones with fewer than 5 combined templates were removed, and a clone was called differentially abundant if the clone's Benjamini-Hochberg FDR was below 0.01. The form v = (b*log(k)+a)^2 was used to model beta-binomial variance as a function of total template count across the two samples. TCRdb re-hosts the immuneACCESS table, in-frame sequences only. Its copies lack some clones; in the studies checked, an unresolved V gene accounts for under half of them, and the cause for the rest is not known. The D gene and trimming were derived from the DNA, and the V and J assignments and clone size from that table. The sample table lists around 84,000 clones, roughly 90% of them with a count of one. 7.3% of the sample belongs to the ten largest clones.

The sequence links TRBV10-3 to TRBJ2-1, with 12 bases in between that match TRBD2. The TCR originated in a person aged 18-69 years in good health. Sample: blood. The CDR3 is CAITRLAGAYNEQFF. At the DNA level, the sequence is TGTGCCATCACCCGACTAGCGGGAGCGTACAATGAGCAGTTCTTC.